This T cell receptor (beta chain) was captured in a study of blood T cell repertoires in COVID-19 (dated by TCRdb to the early 2020s). Notes on the research overall: Samples from collaborators originated in the United States, Italy and Spain and spanned both the acute and convalescent phases of COVID-19. The material from the prospective study consisted of cDNA or gDNA derived from T cells, B-cell-depleted T cells, or PBMCs. Subjects who had been exposed to COVID-19, were actively infected with it, or had recovered from it provided the deeply sampled blood TCRbeta repertoires that made up the dataset. The sample metadata nearly always contained a de-identified subject ID, COVID-19 status, age in years and sex. The repertoires were released in a freely available public database meant as a resource for research on the immune response to SARS-CoV-2. Where available, HLA class I and class II types were obtained from metadata supplied by the sample provider rather than from assay-based typing. The samples were drawn from the first 160 participants of the ongoing ImmuneRACE study and from 1,254 subjects provided by 6 global collaborators.

Overall results and qualifications from the work: Clinical and demographic metadata were provided uncurated, with the amount varying by source and participant.

Remarks on this clone: What this receptor recognizes is not known. Per-base qualities were not stored, and no clone one base away is much larger.

The immunoSEQ Assay, a bias-controlled multiplex PCR, was used to amplify TCRbeta CDR3 regions from genomic DNA. Per the authors' processing: The number of nucleated cells in each sample was estimated by amplification of reference gene primers within the assay. To quantify the absolute abundance of each unique TCRbeta CDR3 rearrangement, sequence reads were collapsed and filtered. For each sample, productive Simpson clonality was calculated by taking the square root of Simpson's diversity index across productive rearrangements. The table comes from immuneACCESS by way of TCRdb, which keeps in-frame sequences with V and J called. Part of the clones is missing from these tables; in studies checked, under half for an unresolved V gene and the rest for unknown reasons. The V and J calls and clone size are taken from that table; D and trimming were inferred from the DNA. For this sample the table gives about 88,000 clones, of which over 75% were detected only once. The ten largest clones take up about 2.7% of the sample.

CDR3 length: 15 amino acids, cysteine to phenylalanine. The sequence is cut down to CDR3 DNA, 45 bases in frame from base 1. V loses 3 bases at its end and J loses 5 bases; junction bases beyond the gene matches: 10. CDR1 and CDR2, looked up from the germline V gene (reference sequence), are SGHKS and YYEKEE. Each collaborating institution followed its own protocols to collect whole blood in K2EDTA tubes. For TCRbeta analysis, collaborators shipped samples in one of three forms: frozen whole blood, isolated PBMCs, or DNA extracted from either of those sample types. The sequence links TRBV5-5 to TRBJ1-2; 7 nucleotides in the junction match TRBD1. The sample consisted of peripheral blood. This TCR was sampled from a woman aged 80 or older with acute or convalescent COVID-19. The DNA is as follows: TGTGCCAGCAGCTGGGGCATGGACAGGCTTTATGGCTACACCTTC. Its translation reads: CASSWGMDRLYGYTF.